This note documents a single TCR beta chain sequence. This sample was taken from a study of shared clonotypes between healthy human individuals. Genomic DNA of each subset was evenly split across several immunoSEQ plates. Only in-frame clones appear in the TCRdb table, and some are missing; sequencing was by immunoSEQ multiplex PCR. The table has about 2.4 million clones, roughly 93% seen once; the top ten hold 0.36%. Trimming left V 0 bases short and J 2 bases short, with 11 bases between. CDR3 length equals 15 residues. The germline V gene has CDR1 MGHRA and CDR2 YSYEKL. Sequencing was carried out using naive CD4+ T cells from PBMCs. The subset here: CD45RA+ positively selected. V is TRBV4-1 and J is TRBJ2-7; no definite D call. The source is a man aged 18 to 29 in good health. Some clones in this sample may be carry-over from other donors' samples. The CDR3 sequence is CASSQEGTDAYEQYF. The DNA of the CDR3 is TGCGCCAGCAGCCAAGAGGGAACAGACGCCTACGAGCAGTACTTC.